The entry that follows covers one TCR beta chain sequence. The data derive from a study of blood T cell repertoires in COVID-19. Seattle participants joined during active infection and were tracked over time. Source study methods: For nucleated cells, counts were estimated from reference gene primer amplification. Sequencing used immunoSEQ multiplex PCR; TCRdb keeps in-frame clones, though not all of them. For V, J and clone size, that table is used; D and trimming come from the DNA. The sample has roughly 260,000 clones; approximately 92% are singletons. The CDR3 length is 18 residues. The V gene end was trimmed by 4 bases and the J gene end by 2 bases; junction bases not matched to a gene: 15. Germline CDR1 is SGHRS and CDR2 is YFSETQ.

The chain joins TRBV5-1 to TRBJ2-7; 10 nucleotides line up with TRBD2. The specimen was peripheral blood. The clonotype was recovered from a person aged 18 to 35 with COVID-19, enrolled during active disease. CDR3: CASSPSRDQLAGTYEQYF. For the CDR3, the DNA is TGCGCCAGCAGCCCGTCGAGGGACCAACTAGCGGGAACCTACGAGCAGTACTTC.